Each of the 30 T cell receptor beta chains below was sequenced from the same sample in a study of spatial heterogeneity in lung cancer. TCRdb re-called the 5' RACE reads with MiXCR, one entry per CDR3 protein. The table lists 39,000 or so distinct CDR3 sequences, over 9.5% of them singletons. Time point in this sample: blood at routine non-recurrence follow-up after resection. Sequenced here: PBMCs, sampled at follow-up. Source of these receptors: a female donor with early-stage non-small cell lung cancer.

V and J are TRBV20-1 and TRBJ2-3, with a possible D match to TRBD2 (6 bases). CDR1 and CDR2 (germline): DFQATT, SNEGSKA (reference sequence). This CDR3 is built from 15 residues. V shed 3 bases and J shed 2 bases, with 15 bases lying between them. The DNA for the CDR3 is TGCAGTGCTAGTTGGGAGGAGTGGGTCACAGATACGCAGTATTTT. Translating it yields CSASWEEWVTDTQYF.

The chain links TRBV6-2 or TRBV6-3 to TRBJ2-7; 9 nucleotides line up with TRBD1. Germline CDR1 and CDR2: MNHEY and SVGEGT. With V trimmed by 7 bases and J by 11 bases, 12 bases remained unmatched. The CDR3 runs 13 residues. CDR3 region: CASITKNRDREYF. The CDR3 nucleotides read TGTGCCAGCATCACAAAGAACCGGGACAGGGAGTACTTC.

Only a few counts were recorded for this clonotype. The CDR3 reads CAWSDPQIEAFF. CDR3 DNA sequence: TGTGCCTGGAGTGACCCACAGATCGAAGCTTTCTTT. The rearrangement uses TRBV30 and TRBJ1-1; D uncertain. This CDR3 is built from 12 residues. Germline V gene lookup returns CDR1 GTSNPN and CDR2 SVGIG (reference sequence). Trimming shortened V by 1 base and J by 8 bases, and 11 bases separated the two germline ends.

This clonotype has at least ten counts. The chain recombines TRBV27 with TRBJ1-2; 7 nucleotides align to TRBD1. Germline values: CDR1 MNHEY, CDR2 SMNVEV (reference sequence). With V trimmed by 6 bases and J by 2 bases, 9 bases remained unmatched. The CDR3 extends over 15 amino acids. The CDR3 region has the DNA TGTGCCAGCAGAATATCGGGACAGAGAAACTATGGCTACACCTTC. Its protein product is CASRISGQRNYGYTF.

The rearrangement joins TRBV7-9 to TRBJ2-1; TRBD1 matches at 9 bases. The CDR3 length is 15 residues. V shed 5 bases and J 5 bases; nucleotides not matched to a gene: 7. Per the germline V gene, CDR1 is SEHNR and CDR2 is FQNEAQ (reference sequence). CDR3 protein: CASSRTGAPNNEQFF. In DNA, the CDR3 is TGTGCCAGCAGCCGGACAGGGGCCCCCAACAATGAGCAGTTCTTC. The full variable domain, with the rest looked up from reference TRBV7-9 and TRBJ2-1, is DTGVSQNPRHKITKRGQNVTFRCDPISEHNRLYWYRQTLGQGPEFLTYFQNEAQLEKSRLLSDRFSAERPKGSFSTLEIQRTEQGDSAMYLCASSRTGAPNNEQFFGPGTRLTVL.

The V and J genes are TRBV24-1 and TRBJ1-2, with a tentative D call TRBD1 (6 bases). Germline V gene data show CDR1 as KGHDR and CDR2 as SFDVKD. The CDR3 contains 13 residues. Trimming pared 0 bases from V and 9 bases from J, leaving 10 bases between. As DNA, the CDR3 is TGTGCCACCAGTGATTTGACAGGGAGGCGCTACACCTTC. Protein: CATSDLTGRRYTF.

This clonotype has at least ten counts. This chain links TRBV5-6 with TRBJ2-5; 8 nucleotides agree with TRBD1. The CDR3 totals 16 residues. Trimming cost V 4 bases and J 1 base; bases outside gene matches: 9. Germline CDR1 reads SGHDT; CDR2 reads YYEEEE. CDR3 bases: TGTGCCAGCAGCCTACCGGACAGGGTGGCCCAAGAGACCCAGTACTTC. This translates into CASSLPDRVAQETQYF.

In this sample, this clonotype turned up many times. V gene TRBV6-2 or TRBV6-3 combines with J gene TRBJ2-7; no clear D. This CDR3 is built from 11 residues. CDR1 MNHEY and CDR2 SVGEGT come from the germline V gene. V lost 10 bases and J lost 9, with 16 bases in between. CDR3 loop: CATSHAGSQYF. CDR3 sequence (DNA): TGTGCCACCAGCCATGCCGGGTCGCAGTACTTC.

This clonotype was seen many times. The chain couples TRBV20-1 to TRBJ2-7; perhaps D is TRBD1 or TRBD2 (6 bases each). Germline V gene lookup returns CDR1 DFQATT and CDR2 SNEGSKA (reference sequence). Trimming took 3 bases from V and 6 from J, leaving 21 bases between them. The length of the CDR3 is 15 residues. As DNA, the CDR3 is TGCAGTGCTAGTCACTACGCGGGACAATCCAGCGAGCAGTACTTC. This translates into CSASHYAGQSSEQYF.

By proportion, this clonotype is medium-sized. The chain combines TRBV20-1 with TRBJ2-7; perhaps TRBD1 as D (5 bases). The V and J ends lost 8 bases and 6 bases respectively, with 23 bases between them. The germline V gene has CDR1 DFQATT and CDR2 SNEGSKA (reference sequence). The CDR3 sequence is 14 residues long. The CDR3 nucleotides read TGCAGTACCCTCCTGGTGGCAGGGTCGGTCGAGCAGTACTTC. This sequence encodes CSTLLVAGSVEQYF.

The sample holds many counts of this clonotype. CDR3 protein: CASSQDGPGRPNEGQFF. DNA for the CDR3: TGCGCCAGCAGCCAAGACGGCCCGGGGCGCCCCAATGAGGGGCAGTTCTTC. The chain has TRBV4-3 and TRBJ2-1; D possibly matches TRBD1 or TRBD2 (5 bases each). Germline loops: CDR1 LGHNA, CDR2 YSLEER. CDR3 size: 17 residues. The V gene lost 0 bases and the J gene lost 12 bases, with 24 bases spanning the gap.

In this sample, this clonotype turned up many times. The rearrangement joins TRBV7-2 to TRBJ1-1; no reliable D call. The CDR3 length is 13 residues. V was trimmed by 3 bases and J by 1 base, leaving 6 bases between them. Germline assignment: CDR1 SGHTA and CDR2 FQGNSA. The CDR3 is CASSFSPNTEAFF. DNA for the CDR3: TGTGCCAGCAGCTTTTCGCCGAACACTGAAGCTTTCTTT.

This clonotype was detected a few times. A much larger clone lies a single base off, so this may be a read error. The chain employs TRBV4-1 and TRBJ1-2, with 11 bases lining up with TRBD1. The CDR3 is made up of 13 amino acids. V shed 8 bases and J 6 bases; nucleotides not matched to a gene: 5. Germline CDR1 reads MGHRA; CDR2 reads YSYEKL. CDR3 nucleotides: TGCGCCAGCTCCGGACAGGGGGCGCATGGCTACACCTTC. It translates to CASSGQGAHGYTF.

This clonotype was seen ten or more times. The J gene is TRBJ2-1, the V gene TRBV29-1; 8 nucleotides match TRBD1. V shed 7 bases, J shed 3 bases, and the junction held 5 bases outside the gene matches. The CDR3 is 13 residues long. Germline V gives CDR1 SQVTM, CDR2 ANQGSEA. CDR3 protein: CSARDRNYNEQFF. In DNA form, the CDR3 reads TGCAGCGCCCGGGACAGGAACTACAATGAGCAGTTCTTC.

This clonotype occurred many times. In nucleotides, the CDR3 is TGCAGCGTTGTACAGGGTATCACTGAAGCTTTCTTT. Translated: CSVVQGITEAFF. The genes are TRBV29-1 and TRBJ1-1; possible D gene TRBD1, 6 bases. V was shortened by 4 bases and J by 4 bases, with 10 bases between the two germline ends. The germline gives CDR1 SQVTM, CDR2 ANQGSEA. CDR3 length: 12 residues.

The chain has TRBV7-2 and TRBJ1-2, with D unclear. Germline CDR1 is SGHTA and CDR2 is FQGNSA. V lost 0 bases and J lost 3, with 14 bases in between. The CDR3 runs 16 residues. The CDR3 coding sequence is TGTGCCAGCAGCTTAGCGTCTATCTCGACGGACTATGGCTACACCTTC. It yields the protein CASSLASISTDYGYTF.

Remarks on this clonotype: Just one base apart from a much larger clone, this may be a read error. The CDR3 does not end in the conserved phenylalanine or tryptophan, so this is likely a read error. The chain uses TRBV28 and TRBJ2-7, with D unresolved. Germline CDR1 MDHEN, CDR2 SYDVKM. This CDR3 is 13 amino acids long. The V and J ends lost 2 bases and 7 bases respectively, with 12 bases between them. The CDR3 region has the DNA TGTGCCAGCAGTTTACCCTTTCTTAATGAGCAGTACTAC. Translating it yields CASSLPFLNEQYY.

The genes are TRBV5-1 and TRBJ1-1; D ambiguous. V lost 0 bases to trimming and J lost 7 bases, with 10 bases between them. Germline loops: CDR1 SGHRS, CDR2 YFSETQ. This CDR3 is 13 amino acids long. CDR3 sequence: CASSLDLAHEAFF. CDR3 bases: TGCGCCAGCAGCTTGGATCTAGCCCATGAAGCTTTCTTT.

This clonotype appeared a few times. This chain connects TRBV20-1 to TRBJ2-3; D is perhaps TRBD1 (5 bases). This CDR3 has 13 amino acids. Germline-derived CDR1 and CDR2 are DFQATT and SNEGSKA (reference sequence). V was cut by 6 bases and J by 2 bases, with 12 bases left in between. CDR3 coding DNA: TGCAGTGCCCCGACAGTATACACAGATACGCAGTATTTT. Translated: CSAPTVYTDTQYF.

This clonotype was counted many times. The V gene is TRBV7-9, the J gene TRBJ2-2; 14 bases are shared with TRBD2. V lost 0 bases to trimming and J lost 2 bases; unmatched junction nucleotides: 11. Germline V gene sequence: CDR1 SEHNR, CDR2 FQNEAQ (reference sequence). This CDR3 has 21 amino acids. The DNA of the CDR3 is TGTGCCAGCAGCTTAGCATCCCGGGGACTAGCGGGGGCCAGAAACACCGGGGAGCTGTTTTTT. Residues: CASSLASRGLAGARNTGELFF.

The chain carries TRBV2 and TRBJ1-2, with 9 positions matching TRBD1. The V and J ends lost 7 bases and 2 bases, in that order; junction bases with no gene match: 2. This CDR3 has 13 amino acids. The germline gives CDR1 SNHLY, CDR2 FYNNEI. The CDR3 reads CASTGTGNYGYTF. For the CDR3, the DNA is TGTGCCAGCACCGGGACAGGGAACTATGGCTACACCTTC.

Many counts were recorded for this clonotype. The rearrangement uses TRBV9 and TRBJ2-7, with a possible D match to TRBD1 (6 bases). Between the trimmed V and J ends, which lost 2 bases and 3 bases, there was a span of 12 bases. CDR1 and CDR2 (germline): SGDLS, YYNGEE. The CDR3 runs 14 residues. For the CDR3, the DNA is TGTGCCAGCAGCGTCGGACAGACAGACTACGAGCAGTACTTC. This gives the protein CASSVGQTDYEQYF.

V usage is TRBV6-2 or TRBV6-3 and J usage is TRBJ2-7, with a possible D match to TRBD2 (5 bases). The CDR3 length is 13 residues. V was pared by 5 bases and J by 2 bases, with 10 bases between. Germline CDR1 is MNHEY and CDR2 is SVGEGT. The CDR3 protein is CASSKTGTYEQYF. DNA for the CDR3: TGTGCCAGCAGTAAGACCGGGACCTACGAGCAGTACTTC.

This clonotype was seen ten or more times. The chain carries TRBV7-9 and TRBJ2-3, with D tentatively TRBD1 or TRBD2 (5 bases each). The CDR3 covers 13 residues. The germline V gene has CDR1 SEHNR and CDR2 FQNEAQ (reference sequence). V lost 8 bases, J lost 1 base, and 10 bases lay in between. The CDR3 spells CASVLGGTDTQYF. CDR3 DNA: TGTGCCAGCGTCTTGGGGGGCACAGATACGCAGTATTTT.

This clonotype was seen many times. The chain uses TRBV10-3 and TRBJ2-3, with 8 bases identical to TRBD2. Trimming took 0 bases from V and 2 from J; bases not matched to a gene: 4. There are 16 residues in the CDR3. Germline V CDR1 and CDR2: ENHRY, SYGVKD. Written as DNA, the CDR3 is TGTGCCATCAGTGAGTCCGGGCGGGGGGCCACAGATACGCAGTATTTT. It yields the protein CAISESGRGATDTQYF.

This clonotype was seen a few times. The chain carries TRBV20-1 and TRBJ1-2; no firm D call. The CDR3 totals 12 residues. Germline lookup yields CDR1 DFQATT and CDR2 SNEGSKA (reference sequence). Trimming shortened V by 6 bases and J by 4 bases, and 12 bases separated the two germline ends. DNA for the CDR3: TGCAGTGCACCAGTCTTTGGCTATGGCTACACCTTC. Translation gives CSAPVFGYGYTF.

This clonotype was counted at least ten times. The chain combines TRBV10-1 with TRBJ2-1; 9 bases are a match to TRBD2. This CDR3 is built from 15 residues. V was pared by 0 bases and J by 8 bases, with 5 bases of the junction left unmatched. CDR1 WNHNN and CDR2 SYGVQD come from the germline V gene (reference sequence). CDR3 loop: CASSESLAGRHEQFF. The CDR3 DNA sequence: TGCGCCAGCAGTGAGTCCCTAGCGGGGAGGCATGAGCAGTTCTTC.

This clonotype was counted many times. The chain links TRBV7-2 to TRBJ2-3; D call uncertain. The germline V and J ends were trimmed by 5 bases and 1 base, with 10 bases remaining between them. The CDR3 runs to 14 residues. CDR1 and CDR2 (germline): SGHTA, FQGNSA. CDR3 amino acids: CASSPRVGTDTQYF. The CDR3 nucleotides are TGTGCCAGCAGCCCCCGGGTGGGCACAGATACGCAGTATTTT.

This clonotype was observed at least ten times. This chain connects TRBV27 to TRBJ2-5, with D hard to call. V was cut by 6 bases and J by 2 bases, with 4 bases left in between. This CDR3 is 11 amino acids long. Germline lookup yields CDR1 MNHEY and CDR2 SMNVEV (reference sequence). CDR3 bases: TGTGCCAGCAGACAACAAGAGACCCAGTACTTC. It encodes CASRQQETQYF.

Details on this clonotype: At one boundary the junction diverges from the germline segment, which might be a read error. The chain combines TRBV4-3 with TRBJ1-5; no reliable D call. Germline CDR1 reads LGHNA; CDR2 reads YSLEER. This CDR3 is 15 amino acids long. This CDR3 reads CASSHSPEVGQPQHF. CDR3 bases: TGCGCCAGCAGCCACTCTCCGGAGGTGGGCCAGCCCCAACATTTT.